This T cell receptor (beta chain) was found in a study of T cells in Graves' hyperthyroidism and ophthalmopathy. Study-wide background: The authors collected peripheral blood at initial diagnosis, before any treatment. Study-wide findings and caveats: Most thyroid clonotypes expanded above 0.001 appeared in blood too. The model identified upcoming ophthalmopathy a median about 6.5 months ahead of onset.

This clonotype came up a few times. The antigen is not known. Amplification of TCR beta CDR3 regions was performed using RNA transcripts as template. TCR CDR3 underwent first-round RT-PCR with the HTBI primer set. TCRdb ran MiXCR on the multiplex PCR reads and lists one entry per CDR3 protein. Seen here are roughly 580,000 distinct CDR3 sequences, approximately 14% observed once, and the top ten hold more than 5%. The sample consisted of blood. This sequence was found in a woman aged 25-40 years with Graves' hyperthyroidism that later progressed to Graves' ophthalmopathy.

The CDR3, as DNA: TGTGCCGCCTCCAGGGGTGACACCGGGGAGCTGTTTTTT. This gives the protein CAASRGDTGELFF. V gene TRBV6-1 combines with J gene TRBJ2-2; the D gene is possibly TRBD1 (6 bases). CDR3 length: 13 residues. Germline V lookup: CDR1 MNHNS, CDR2 SASEGT. The V end was cut by 11 bases, the J end by 3 bases, with 13 bases between.